The 13 T cell receptor beta chains below were found in one sample sequenced in a study of blood T cells in healthy people across ages. Using a J-beta primer mix together with a sample-barcoded 5' primer, a second PCR was run for roughly 6 to 11 cycles. TCRdb analysed the 5' RACE reads with MiXCR anew, one entry per CDR3 protein. The sample consists of about 1.7 million distinct CDR3 sequences, about 30% of them appearing once. What was sequenced was blood. These receptors came from a woman in her thirties in good health.

In its sample, this clonotype was seen a few times. This could be a read error, since a much larger clone is one nucleotide away. V usage is TRBV12-3 or TRBV12-4 and J usage is TRBJ1-3; the D is unclear. V was clipped by 2 bases and J by 0 bases, with 8 bases between them. The CDR3 totals 15 residues. CDR3 loop: CASSLRAGSGNTIYF. Written as DNA, the CDR3 is TGTGCCAGCAGTTTACGGGCGGGCTCTGGAAACACCATATATTTT.

V and J are TRBV6-2 or TRBV6-3 and TRBJ2-7; TRBD2 matches at 7 bases. The CDR3 covers 15 residues. The J segment lost 7 bases and the V segment lost 6 bases, leaving 15 bases of the junction unmatched. CDR1 MNHEY and CDR2 SVGEGT come from the germline V gene. The CDR3 DNA follows: TGTGCCAGCAGCTTTACTAGCGCGAGAGGGAATGAGCAGTACTTC. It yields the protein CASSFTSARGNEQYF.

J is TRBJ1-2 and V is TRBV6-5; D may be TRBD1 (5 bases). CDR3 length: 13 amino acids. V was clipped by 6 bases and J by 7 bases, with 15 bases between them. The germline V gene encodes CDR1 MNHEY and CDR2 SVGAGI. The CDR3 sequence: CASSYGTVGGYTF. The CDR3 nucleotides read TGTGCCAGCAGCTATGGGACGGTCGGTGGCTACACCTTC.

This chain links TRBV6-1 with TRBJ2-2; perhaps TRBD2 as D (6 bases). Trimming pared 8 bases from V and 1 base from J, leaving 11 bases between. Looked up from germline, CDR1 is MNHNS and CDR2 is SASEGT. The CDR3 spans 14 residues. CDR3 coding DNA: TGTGCCAGCTTGACGGGGGTGAACACCGGGGAGCTGTTTTTT. Protein product: CASLTGVNTGELFF.

A few counts support this clonotype. The chain couples TRBV7-9 to TRBJ2-5; TRBD2 might be the D (5 bases). Trimming took off 1 base at V and 5 bases at J, with 23 bases between the two ends. This CDR3 comprises 18 residues. Germline lookup yields CDR1 SEHNR and CDR2 FQNEAQ (reference sequence). In DNA, the CDR3 is TGTGCCAGCAGCTTAGTGTTCCTCCGGGTGGAGGCTAAGGAGACCCAGTACTTC. Translated: CASSLVFLRVEAKETQYF.

This clonotype was detected only a few times. The V call is TRBV7-9, the J call TRBJ2-7, with 9 bases that match TRBD1. The V and J ends lost 5 bases and 2 bases, in that order; junction bases with no gene match: 10. The CDR3 length is 16 residues. CDR1 and CDR2 (germline): SEHNR, FQNEAQ (reference sequence). The CDR3 DNA is TGTGCCAGCAGCCACGGGGGGACAGGGATCCCCTACGAGCAGTACTTC. Its protein is CASSHGGTGIPYEQYF.

The chain combines TRBV7-2 with TRBJ2-1, with 8 bases lining up with TRBD1. Germline CDR1 is SGHTA and CDR2 is FQGNSA. J was trimmed by 8 bases and V by 5 bases; bases with no gene match: 11. CDR3 size: 15 residues. As DNA, the CDR3 is TGTGCCAGCAGCCTAGAGGACAGGGCGATGTATGAGCAGTTCTTC. Its translation is CASSLEDRAMYEQFF.

This chain connects TRBV12-3 or TRBV12-4 to TRBJ2-6; perhaps TRBD2 as D (6 bases). This CDR3 is 17 amino acids long. Trimming removed 8 bases from V and 0 bases from J, with 17 bases in between. For the CDR3, the DNA is TGTGCCAGCGGAGAATTGACCGGGGGCTCTGGGGCCAACGTCCTGACTTTC. Its translation: CASGELTGGSGANVLTF.

This clonotype was detected only a few times. The chain carries TRBV4-2 and TRBJ2-1, with TRBD2 identical over 8 bases. Per the germline V gene, CDR1 is LGHNA and CDR2 is YNFKEQ. The CDR3 contains 18 residues. The V gene end was trimmed by 4 bases and the J gene end by 2 bases; junction bases not matched to a gene: 13. The DNA of the CDR3 is TGTGCCAGCAGCCCTTTTGGCGCGGGGGGCGGGGCCTACAATGAGCAGTTCTTC. It encodes CASSPFGAGGGAYNEQFF.

This clonotype came up a few times. This chain uses TRBV20-1 with TRBJ1-1, with D possibly matching TRBD1 (5 bases). CDR1 and CDR2 from the germline V gene are DFQATT and SNEGSKA (reference sequence). This CDR3 region has 13 residues. Trimming shortened V by 5 bases and J by 1 base, and 11 bases separated the two germline ends. The CDR3 DNA sequence: TGCAGTGCTGGACGACAGAGGAACACTGAAGCTTTCTTT. Amino acids: CSAGRQRNTEAFF.

Ten or more counts support this clonotype. The genes are TRBV5-1 and TRBJ2-1, with TRBD2 matching over 10 bases. Germline V CDR1 and CDR2: SGHRS, YFSETQ. Trimming removed 0 bases from V and 4 bases from J; junction bases left unmatched: 1. This CDR3 contains 15 residues. CDR3 protein: CASSLEREGYNEQFF. The CDR3, as DNA: TGCGCCAGCAGCTTGGAGCGGGAGGGGTACAATGAGCAGTTCTTC.

The chain recombines TRBV10-1 with TRBJ2-1; TRBD1 might be the D (5 bases). V lost 4 bases and J lost 5, with 21 bases in between. Germline V gene sequence: CDR1 WNHNN, CDR2 SYGVQD (reference sequence). CDR3 length: 17 amino acids. For the CDR3, the DNA is TGCGCCAGCAGTGTGAAACCTTCGACCACCAGGGACAATGAGCAGTTCTTC. This translates into CASSVKPSTTRDNEQFF.

The V and J genes are TRBV20-1 and TRBJ1-5, with no clear D. The germline V gene encodes CDR1 DFQATT and CDR2 SNEGSKA (reference sequence). The CDR3 has 15 residues. V dropped 0 bases and J dropped 3 bases, with 12 bases sitting between them. The CDR3 sequence: CSARDREGSNQPQHF. Here the CDR3 DNA reads TGCAGTGCTAGAGATCGGGAGGGCTCCAATCAGCCCCAGCATTTT.